Listed below are T cell receptor beta chains from one sample, sequenced in a study of blood T cell repertoires in COVID-19. Sequencing was performed with immunoSEQ multiplex PCR; in TCRdb, only in-frame clones are kept and a portion is missing. The table lists approximately 89,000 clones, around three quarters of them singletons. The sequenced sample was peripheral blood. All receptors derive from a woman at least 80 years old with acute or convalescent COVID-19. CDR3s include the opening cysteine and the closing phenylalanine or tryptophan. The D gene is left open where the match is weak. Not all rows give a size; the values are once, few, many and, for expanded clones, a class.

clone size: .
J gene: TRBJ1-2
V gene: TRBV30
D gene: TRBD1
CDR3 protein: CAWSVLGQGLYGYTF
CDR3 DNA: TGTGCCTGGAGTGTTCTGGGACAGGGGCTCTATGGCTACACCTTC

clone size: .
J gene: TRBJ1-5
V gene: TRBV5-1
D gene: .
CDR3 protein: CASSLGLGFTGDQHF
CDR3 DNA: TGCGCCAGCAGCTTGGGCCTAGGGTTTACAGGCGACCAGCATTTT

clone size: .
J gene: TRBJ1-3
V gene: TRBV18
D gene: TRBD1
CDR3 protein: CASRQGVSGNTIYF
CDR3 DNA: TGTGCCAGCCGACAGGGAGTATCTGGAAACACCATATATTTT

clone size: .
J gene: TRBJ1-5
V gene: TRBV30
D gene: .
CDR3 protein: CAWSGGSNQPQHF
CDR3 DNA: TGTGCCTGGAGCGGGGGTAGCAATCAGCCCCAGCATTTT

clone size: .
J gene: TRBJ1-6
V gene: TRBV30
D gene: TRBD1
CDR3 protein: CAWSVTPGQGGDNSPLHF
CDR3 DNA: TGTGCCTGGAGTGTCACACCGGGACAGGGAGGGGATAATTCACCCCTCCACTTT

clone size: .
J gene: TRBJ2-5
V gene: TRBV18
D gene: TRBD2
CDR3 protein: CASSVAAPGLAGGETQYF
CDR3 DNA: TGTGCCAGCTCAGTAGCGGCTCCGGGACTAGCGGGAGGAGAGACCCAGTACTTC

clone size: .
J gene: TRBJ2-5
V gene: TRBV5-6
D gene: .
CDR3 protein: CASSGAGAETQYF
CDR3 DNA: TGTGCCAGCAGTGGGGCAGGGGCGGAGACCCAGTACTTC

clone size: once
J gene: TRBJ1-1
V gene: TRBV2
D gene: .
CDR3 protein: CASSEQGFMNTEAFF
CDR3 DNA: TGTGCCAGCAGTGAACAGGGGTTTATGAACACTGAAGCTTTCTTT

clone size: .
J gene: TRBJ1-1
V gene: TRBV6-4
D gene: .
CDR3 protein: CASSEGQGSTEAFF
CDR3 DNA: TGTGCCAGCAGTGAAGGGCAGGGGAGCACTGAAGCTTTCTTT

clone size: .
J gene: TRBJ2-3
V gene: TRBV28
D gene: .
CDR3 protein: CAGSIRGGGTQYF
CDR3 DNA: TGTGCCGGCAGTATTAGGGGGGGAGGTACGCAGTATTTT

clone size: .
J gene: TRBJ1-3
V gene: TRBV4-1
D gene: .
CDR3 protein: CASSQEAGTPVYF
CDR3 DNA: TGCGCCAGCAGCCAAGAGGCCGGGACTCCGGTATATTTT

clone size: .
J gene: TRBJ1-2
V gene: TRBV2
D gene: TRBD1
CDR3 protein: CASSDRDRKSF
CDR3 DNA: TGTGCCAGCAGTGATCGGGACAGGAAAAGCTTC

clone size: few
J gene: TRBJ2-1
V gene: TRBV7-9
D gene: .
CDR3 protein: CASSLGESGYEQFF
CDR3 DNA: TGTGCCAGCAGCTTAGGCGAATCAGGCTATGAGCAGTTCTTC

clone size: once
J gene: TRBJ2-3
V gene: TRBV5-8
D gene: TRBD2
CDR3 protein: CASGNWGGDTDTQYF
CDR3 DNA: TGTGCCAGCGGCAATTGGGGGGGGGACACAGATACGCAGTATTTT

clone size: few
J gene: TRBJ1-5
V gene: TRBV4-1
D gene: .
CDR3 protein: CASSQDSGVYMPQHF
CDR3 DNA: TGCGCCAGCAGCCAAGATTCAGGGGTTTATATGCCCCAGCATTTT

clone size: once
J gene: TRBJ1-1
V gene: TRBV19
D gene: .
CDR3 protein: CASSTGWTEAFF
CDR3 DNA: TGTGCCAGTAGTACAGGGTGGACTGAAGCTTTCTTT

clone size: .
J gene: TRBJ2-3
V gene: TRBV18
D gene: TRBD1
CDR3 protein: CASSPGTGFADTQYF
CDR3 DNA: TGTGCCAGCTCACCAGGGACAGGGTTCGCAGATACGCAGTATTTT

clone size: .
J gene: TRBJ1-5
V gene: TRBV27
D gene: .
CDR3 protein: CASSLVTGYQPQHF
CDR3 DNA: TGTGCCAGCAGTTTAGTAACAGGGTATCAGCCCCAGCATTTT

clone size: .
J gene: TRBJ1-4
V gene: TRBV27
D gene: .
CDR3 protein: CASSKGPTRGIELFF
CDR3 DNA: TGTGCCAGCAGCAAGGGACCGACCCGGGGGATCGAACTGTTTTTT

clone size: .
J gene: TRBJ1-2
V gene: TRBV6-2/TRBV6-3
D gene: .
CDR3 protein: CASSPNPADSPYGYTF
CDR3 DNA: TGTGCCAGCAGTCCAAATCCGGCGGACAGTCCCTATGGCTACACCTTC

clone size: .
J gene: TRBJ2-3
V gene: TRBV19
D gene: .
CDR3 protein: CASHRGAPSTDTQYF
CDR3 DNA: TGTGCCAGTCACCGAGGCGCCCCTAGCACAGATACGCAGTATTTT

clone size: .
J gene: TRBJ2-1
V gene: TRBV7-9
D gene: TRBD2
CDR3 protein: CASSWGLAGVGSYNEQFF
CDR3 DNA: TGTGCCAGCAGCTGGGGACTAGCGGGAGTTGGCTCCTACAATGAGCAGTTCTTC

clone size: .
J gene: TRBJ2-1
V gene: TRBV18
D gene: TRBD1
CDR3 protein: CASSPTGDSYNEQFF
CDR3 DNA: TGTGCCAGCTCGCCGACAGGGGACTCCTACAATGAGCAGTTCTTC